One T cell receptor (beta chain) is described in this entry. The antigen this receptor binds is unknown. Nothing much larger sits one base from this clone, and base qualities are not available. The data were taken from a study of shared clonotypes between healthy human individuals (dated by TCRdb to 2018 to 2021). For context, the study as a whole: Three men and two women, aged 18 to 49 years, made up the cohort. Per donor, three plates each were used for CD4 naive and CD4 memory, two for CD8 naive, and one for CD8 memory. To estimate repertoire size and how much clonotype sharing occurs between individuals, the study deeply sequenced the blood TCR repertoires of about five healthy adults. Libraries were prepared and TCR repertoires were sequenced by different laboratories using diverse techniques, in order to increase sequencing depth and limit assay-specific biases. Per donor, leukapheresis produced somewhere between about 0.85 and 8.9 billion PBMCs. Findings and caveats that apply to the study as a whole: Naive subsets generally had larger estimated clonotype richness than memory subsets. The genetic and exposure-history diversity represented was limited by the small number of donors. Sampling was restricted to blood, and TCR repertoires in tissues likely differ from the TCR repertoires found in blood. When a few donors were compared, the shared fraction of clonotypes was 5% to 6.5% for naive CD4, over 3% for naive CD8, 2% to 2.5% for memory CD4, and less than 0.5% for memory CD8. Clonotypes shared by all four sorted-subset donors showed higher generation probabilities than non-shared clonotypes. Rarefaction of sorted-subset datasets indicated incomplete sequencing despite the large sequencing depth. Based on pairwise subsampling, the degree of clonotype sharing among donors was expected to be affected by sequencing depth.

Donors were healthy HIV-negative adults with no recently reported acute infections or vaccinations. All donors were Caucasian adults living in Nashville, Tennessee, USA. CD4+ T cells were enriched by magnetic negative selection, after which naive cells were positively selected on CD45RA and the negative fraction was taken as the memory subset. Blood was collected by leukapheresis, and PBMCs were isolated by Ficoll-Histopaque density gradient centrifugation and then cryopreserved in liquid nitrogen vapor phase. Analytical flow cytometry was used to check the purity and quantity of every magnetically sorted T cell population. Genomic DNA was isolated from every sorted fraction and measured by UV absorbance on a Nanodrop 2000c. Cut back by 5 bases and 0 bases, the V and J ends lie 11 bases apart. The CDR3 has 14 amino acids, counting the end cysteine and phenylalanine. CDR3 DNA is the only sequence kept; it has 42 bases, read in frame from the first base. For CDR1 and CDR2, the germline V gene (reference sequence) lists SEHNR and FQNEAQ.

TCR CDR3 regions were amplified from genomic DNA by multiplex PCR using the deep immunoSEQ assay. For each cell subset, the extracted genomic DNA was distributed evenly across all wells of several immunoSEQ 96-well plates, and each plate served as one replicate. Each replicate PCR for sorted subsets received roughly 0.2 ug genomic DNA, equal to tens of thousands of T cell genomes. Purified libraries were quantified with a Qubit 3.0 fluorometer, sized on a Bioanalyzer 2100, and re-quantified with the KAPA Library Quantification kit. A separate single-read 150-cycle Illumina NextSeq 550 flow cell was used to sequence each immunoSEQ 96-well plate. Per the authors' processing: Because only junctional sequences without quality scores were contained in the immunoSEQ output, filtering matching that applied to full-length reads could not be performed. To assign V/J genes and CDR3, sequences were annotated against IMGT germline references using PyIR, a Python wrapper for IgBLAST v1.9. Reads were removed for weak V/J assignments (E-value above 1e-6), missing CDR3, stop codons, out-of-frame junctions, or ambiguous translated residues. V3J clonotypes were defined as sequences sharing the same inferred V gene, J gene, and CDR3 amino acid sequence. To compute the percentage overlap between repertoires, the number of shared unique clonotypes was divided by the size of the smaller repertoire. Three approaches were used to assess repertoire richness: RTK rarefaction, the Chao1 estimator, and Recon v2.1 estimates of unobserved clonotypes. OLGA was used to compute generation probabilities for all TCRbeta clonotypes that the gDNA method yielded from several donors. The source is immuneACCESS, and TCRdb retained only in-frame sequences with V and J called. Part of the clones is not carried over; for the studies checked, unresolved V genes explain less than half of this, and the remainder is unexplained. The V and J calls and clone size are taken from that table; D and trimming were inferred from the DNA. The sample has about 2.4 million clones on record, roughly 93% of them singletons. The ten largest clones represent around 0.37% of the sample.

The clonotype originates from a young man in good health. Some clones in this sample may be carry-over from other donors' samples. The sequence is built from TRBV7-9 and TRBJ2-7, with no D gene named confidently. The specimen was naive CD4+ T cells from PBMCs. Per the publication, the cell subset or site label means: CD45RA+ positively selected. The nucleotide sequence is TGTGCCAGCAGCCCCTGGGGTAGCTCCTACGAGCAGTACTTC. It translates to CASSPWGSSYEQYF.